This T cell receptor (beta chain) was recovered during a study of T-cell memory formation after mild COVID-19. From germline, CDR1 is LGHNA and CDR2 YNFKEQ. The V gene lost 1 base and the J gene lost 8 bases, with 17 bases spanning the gap. This CDR3 contains 16 residues. TCRdb itself ran the 5' RACE reads through MiXCR, one entry per CDR3 protein. The sample records about 180,000 distinct CDR3 sequences, around 18% being singletons. This sequence was found in a man aged 18 to 29 who had mild COVID-19 (a few samples of this study predate the infection). Cell type and time point are not known. The rearrangement uses TRBV4-2 and TRBJ2-2, with D tentatively TRBD2 (5 bases). Specimen: PBMCs or a T cell subset sorted from them (not recorded which). Written as DNA, the CDR3 is TGTGCCAGCAGCCAAGTAGGGTCCCTGGGAGCAGGGGAGCTGTTTTTT. It encodes CASSQVGSLGAGELFF.